This T cell receptor (beta chain) appears in the sequencing data of a study of identical twins. Study-level points and caveats: Beta out-of-frame sequences showed weaker excess sharing between twins. Out-of-frame alpha sequences shared by twins showed excess low generation probability. It was cross-sectional statistical analysis, not following the same donors, that the conclusions relied on.

A few counts support this clonotype. Its specificity is not known. From germline, CDR1 is SGHNT and CDR2 YENEEA. V lost 5 bases, J lost 8 bases, and 8 bases stayed unmatched. This CDR3 region has 14 residues. From the 5' RACE reads, TCRdb called clonotypes with MiXCR, one entry per CDR3 protein. Among 350,000 to 600,000 distinct CDR3 sequences, around 14% were seen once, and the ten largest hold roughly 0.5%. Separately, the same data were catalogued under a study of yellow fever vaccine responses in identical twins.

The TCR sequence derives from a woman under 30 in good health. The V gene is TRBV11-3, the J gene TRBJ2-1; 8 bases are a match to TRBD2. Sequenced: CD4+ T cells sorted from blood. The CDR3 DNA follows: TGTGCCAGCAGCCACCAGGGACTAGGGTATGAGCAGTTCTTC. Translation gives CASSHQGLGYEQFF.